Below, 7 T cell receptor beta chains from the same sample are listed, as sequenced in a study of cytomegalovirus exposure and HLA in healthy donors. Measured with immunoSEQ multiplex PCR; TCRdb has only the in-frame clones, and not every one. Seen here are some 60,000 clones, more than 90% observed once, and the top ten hold 0.9%. Sequenced material: PBMCs. The receptors shown here come from a man aged 18 to 29 in good health and CMV-seronegative.

This chain joins TRBV6-1 and TRBJ2-7; 14 bases are a match to TRBD2. CDR1 and CDR2 (germline): MNHNS, SASEGT. The CDR3 is 18 amino acids. The V and J ends lost 1 base and 6 bases, in that order; junction bases with no gene match: 11. Here the CDR3 reads CASSEVRGLAGDRVEQYF. The CDR3 DNA sequence: TGTGCCAGCAGTGAAGTTAGGGGACTAGCGGGAGATCGGGTCGAGCAGTACTTC.

This clone was recorded only once. The chain links TRBV4-3 to TRBJ2-1; D possibly corresponds to TRBD1 (5 bases). CDR3 length: 11 amino acids. Germline V CDR1 and CDR2: LGHNA, YSLEER. The ends were cut back, 1 base at V and 10 bases at J, with 5 bases in the middle. The CDR3 DNA follows: TGCGCCAGCAGCCAAGGGACAGAGCAGTTCTTC. It specifies CASSQGTEQFF.

The chain couples TRBV5-1 to TRBJ2-1, with D perhaps matching TRBD2 (7 bases). The CDR3 covers 16 residues. V was pared by 6 bases and J by 0 bases, with 16 bases between. CDR1 is SGHRS and CDR2 is YFSETQ in the germline V gene. The DNA of the CDR3 is TGCGCCAGCAAGGGGGGGGCGCCCTCCTCCTACAATGAGCAGTTCTTC. Translated, it gives CASKGGAPSSYNEQFF.

The rearrangement uses TRBV13 and TRBJ2-7; 7 bases are a match to TRBD1. The CDR3 length is 16 residues. Germline trimming cut 4 bases from V and 3 bases from J; bases unmatched to any gene: 12. CDR1 is PRHDT, CDR2 FYEKMQ, per germline (reference sequence). The CDR3 DNA reads as TGTGCCAGCAGCTCAAAGGCCCAGGGACAGTACTACGAGCAGTACTTC. It translates to CASSSKAQGQYYEQYF.

This sequence joins TRBV27 and TRBJ2-5, with TRBD2 as a possible D gene (5 bases). Deletions cut 4 bases from V and 0 bases from J, with 12 bases between. CDR3 length equals 15 residues. The germline CDR1 and CDR2 sequences are MNHEY and SMNVEV (reference sequence). The CDR3 loop reads CASSSRLGDQETQYF. The CDR3 DNA reads as TGTGCCAGCAGTTCCCGACTGGGAGACCAAGAGACCCAGTACTTC.

The chain couples TRBV27 to TRBJ2-3; 8 nucleotides match TRBD1. V lost 5 bases, J lost 6 bases, and 10 bases stayed unmatched. The CDR3 spans 15 residues. Germline V gives CDR1 MNHEY, CDR2 SMNVEV (reference sequence). The CDR3 reads CASSPRAGGLDTQYF. The CDR3 DNA follows: TGTGCCAGCAGTCCTCGGGCAGGGGGCCTCGATACGCAGTATTTT.

This chain connects TRBV4-3 to TRBJ1-5; no definite D call. Germline V gene sequence: CDR1 LGHNA, CDR2 YSLEER. V dropped 0 bases and J dropped 0 bases, with 9 bases sitting between them. The CDR3 has 16 residues. The CDR3 DNA reads TGCGCCAGCAGCCAAGAGGCACATCATAGCAATCAGCCCCAGCATTTT. This gives the protein CASSQEAHHSNQPQHF.